The 28 T cell receptor beta chains below were found in one sample sequenced in a study of T cell responses to AZD1222 COVID-19 vaccine. Sequencing used immunoSEQ multiplex PCR; TCRdb keeps in-frame clones, though not all of them. Of around 80,000 clones in the sample, over 75% were seen once. The sequencing here drew on peripheral blood, taken 28 days after the second AZD1222 dose. These receptor sequences come from an adult who received the AZD1222 COVID-19 vaccine.

V gene TRBV6-5 combines with J gene TRBJ2-7; D is possibly TRBD1 (6 bases). Trimming pared 5 bases from V and 3 bases from J, leaving 11 bases between. This CDR3 is 13 amino acids long. Germline lookup yields CDR1 MNHEY and CDR2 SVGAGI. The CDR3 DNA reads TGTGCCAGCAGTCTTGGACAGAGCTACGAGCAGTACTTC. Encoded protein: CASSLGQSYEQYF.

This clone was seen once. This sequence joins TRBV28 and TRBJ2-1, with 7 nucleotides matching TRBD1. V trimming: 5 bases; J trimming: 4 bases; junction bases outside the gene matches: 20. CDR3 length: 19 residues. Germline loops: CDR1 MDHEN, CDR2 SYDVKM. The CDR3: CASSQLPKPGTALYNEQFF. In DNA, the CDR3 is TGTGCCAGCAGTCAGCTTCCTAAACCGGGGACAGCCCTTTACAATGAGCAGTTCTTC.

The CDR3 loop is CASSLRTVNTEAFF. The CDR3 coding sequence is TGTGCCAGCAGCCTGCGGACGGTGAACACTGAAGCTTTCTTT. The chain has TRBV3-1 (or the pseudogene TRBV3-2) and TRBJ1-1, with D unclear. Germline CDR1 LGHDT, CDR2 YNNKEL (reference sequence). Trimming removed 4 bases at V and 0 bases at J, with 9 bases between. The CDR3 sequence is 14 residues long.

The V gene is TRBV19, the J gene TRBJ2-3; 9 bases line up with TRBD2. The V segment lost 8 bases and the J segment 2 bases; nucleotides outside the gene matches: 5. This CDR3 region has 14 residues. Per germline, CDR1 LNHDA and CDR2 SQIVND (reference sequence). CDR3 nucleotides: TGTGCCAGTGCCGGGACTAGCCCCACAGATACGCAGTATTTT. It yields the protein CASAGTSPTDTQYF.

The chain has TRBV4-1 and TRBJ2-6, with 8 bases that match TRBD1. With 0 bases clipped from V and 0 bases from J, the junction kept 10 bases outside the gene matches. This CDR3 has 20 residues. CDR1 and CDR2 (germline): MGHRA, YSYEKL. This chain's CDR3 is CASSQEPQGAGSSGANVLTF. Here the CDR3 DNA reads TGCGCCAGCAGCCAAGAACCCCAGGGGGCGGGATCCTCTGGGGCCAACGTCCTGACTTTC.

The V gene is TRBV9, the J gene TRBJ2-3, with TRBD2 identical over 11 bases. Germline assignment: CDR1 SGDLS and CDR2 YYNGEE. V was clipped by 4 bases and J by 4 bases; unmatched bases: 5. The CDR3 loop spans 15 amino acids. CDR3 DNA sequence: TGTGCCAGCAGCTCCATAGCGGGGGGGTCAGATACGCAGTATTTT. It specifies CASSSIAGGSDTQYF.

This chain joins TRBV6-6 and TRBJ2-7; D is perhaps TRBD1 (5 bases). CDR1 is MNHNY, CDR2 SVGAGI, per germline (reference sequence). V was clipped by 3 bases and J by 1 base, with 13 bases between them. The CDR3 has 15 amino acids. CDR3 sequence (DNA): TGTGCCAGCAGTTATTCCAGGGCCGAATCCTACGAGCAGTACTTC. Its protein is CASSYSRAESYEQYF.

V gene TRBV19 combines with J gene TRBJ1-2; D call uncertain. This CDR3 has 14 residues. V was cut by 3 bases and J by 7 bases, with 15 bases left in between. Germline V CDR1 and CDR2: LNHDA, SQIVND (reference sequence). The CDR3 DNA follows: TGTGCCAGTAGTATTGGTCAGCCCTCGGGTGGCTACACCTTC. Translating gives CASSIGQPSGGYTF.

The rearrangement links TRBV4-1 to TRBJ2-7; the D gene is possibly TRBD2 (6 bases). The CDR3 covers 14 residues. Per germline, CDR1 MGHRA and CDR2 YSYEKL. Trimming removed 0 bases from V and 0 bases from J, with 6 bases in between. CDR3 sequence (DNA): TGCGCCAGCAGCCAAGACGGGAGCTCCTACGAGCAGTACTTC. The encoded protein is CASSQDGSSYEQYF.

The rearrangement joins TRBV27 to TRBJ1-2; D is uncertain. The length of the CDR3 is 14 residues. V dropped 5 bases and J dropped 4 bases, with 14 bases sitting between them. The germline gives CDR1 MNHEY, CDR2 SMNVEV (reference sequence). CDR3 bases: TGTGCCAGCAGTGATCTACTGGGATCCTATGGCTACACCTTC. Encoded protein: CASSDLLGSYGYTF.

The V call is TRBV6-5, the J call TRBJ1-5; D call uncertain. Trimming shortened V by 2 bases and J by 2 bases, and 1 base separated the two germline ends. Germline CDR1 is MNHEY and CDR2 is SVGAGI. The CDR3 has 12 amino acids. The CDR3 DNA follows: TGTGCCAGCAGTTACCGCAATCAGCCCCAGCATTTT. Its protein is CASSYRNQPQHF.

V and J are TRBV12-3 or TRBV12-4 and TRBJ1-3; the D is unclear. Between the trimmed V and J ends, which lost 7 bases and 4 bases, there was a span of 8 bases. The CDR3 sequence is 12 residues long. CDR3 residues: CASTDIGNTIYF. The CDR3 region has the DNA TGTGCCAGCACCGACATCGGAAACACCATATATTTT.

The chain employs TRBV7-9 and TRBJ1-1; D is possibly TRBD1 (5 bases). Trimming took 6 bases from V and 3 from J, leaving 14 bases between them. This CDR3 has 14 residues. Per the germline V gene, CDR1 is SEHNR and CDR2 is FQNEAQ (reference sequence). For the CDR3, the DNA is TGTGCCAGCAGACCTAAACGGGGCGACACTGAAGCTTTCTTT. It yields the protein CASRPKRGDTEAFF.

This clone was detected once. The chain uses TRBV11-2 and TRBJ2-1; a weak D match, TRBD2 (6 bases). CDR3 length: 14 residues. V dropped 1 base and J dropped 8 bases, with 12 bases sitting between them. Germline CDR1 and CDR2: SGHAT and FQNNGV. This chain's CDR3 is CASSLGNAGYEQFF. CDR3 DNA sequence: TGTGCCAGCAGCTTAGGGAATGCGGGATATGAGCAGTTCTTC.

The chain joins TRBV3-1 (or the pseudogene TRBV3-2) to TRBJ1-2; possibly TRBD1 for D (5 bases). Germline loops: CDR1 LGHDT, CDR2 YNNKEL (reference sequence). CDR3 length equals 14 residues. V was cut by 4 bases and J by 5 bases, with 14 bases left in between. The CDR3 DNA reads TGTGCCAGCAGCCCCACCGTCCACAGGTATGGCTACACCTTC. Its translation is CASSPTVHRYGYTF.

This clone has only one observation. Additional DNA sequences in this sample encode the identical CDR3. The chain joins TRBV4-2 to TRBJ2-3; D not certain. Looked up from germline, CDR1 is LGHNA and CDR2 is YNFKEQ. This CDR3 is 12 amino acids long. The V gene lost 1 base and the J gene lost 5 bases, with 4 bases spanning the gap. The CDR3 bases are TGTGCCAGCAGCCAAGGAAGAGATACGCAGTATTTT. Protein product: CASSQGRDTQYF.

This clone showed up just a few times. The chain has TRBV7-9 and TRBJ2-1; tentative D call: TRBD1 (6 bases). The CDR3 extends over 15 amino acids. Germline CDR1 SEHNR, CDR2 FQNEAQ (reference sequence). V lost 2 bases, J lost 5 bases, and 13 bases lay in between. This chain's CDR3 is CASSLSNREDNEQFF. The DNA of the CDR3 is TGTGCCAGCAGCTTATCGAACAGGGAAGACAATGAGCAGTTCTTC.

The chain couples TRBV28 to TRBJ1-3; no clear D. This CDR3 spans 14 amino acids. V dropped 3 bases and J dropped 0 bases, with 6 bases sitting between them. Looked up from germline, CDR1 is MDHEN and CDR2 is SYDVKM. CDR3 in amino acids: CASSFGSSGNTIYF. In DNA form, the CDR3 reads TGTGCCAGCAGTTTCGGATCCTCTGGAAACACCATATATTTT.

The rearrangement uses TRBV6-5 and TRBJ2-1; no definite D call. The V gene lost 5 bases and the J gene lost 3 bases, with 14 bases spanning the gap. The CDR3 runs 15 residues. Germline values: CDR1 MNHEY, CDR2 SVGAGI. As DNA, the CDR3 is TGTGCCAGCAGTCTCACACGGGCAGGCTACAATGAGCAGTTCTTC. Protein sequence: CASSLTRAGYNEQFF.

The chain has TRBV9 and TRBJ1-4; no firm D call. Trimming pared 0 bases from V and 8 bases from J, leaving 11 bases between. CDR1 is SGDLS and CDR2 is YYNGEE in the germline V gene. The CDR3 covers 14 residues. CDR3 in amino acids: CASSVAISGEKLFF. CDR3 in DNA: TGTGCCAGCAGCGTAGCAATATCGGGGGAAAAACTGTTTTTT.

This clone was observed a single time. V and J are TRBV9 and TRBJ2-2; TRBD1 might be the D (7 bases). Germline CDR1 reads SGDLS; CDR2 reads YYNGEE. The CDR3 runs 14 residues. Trimming shortened V by 6 bases and J by 5 bases, and 14 bases separated the two germline ends. CDR3: CASNFRGDTGELFF. CDR3 sequence (DNA): TGTGCCAGCAACTTCAGGGGGGATACCGGGGAGCTGTTTTTT. Variable domain in full (rest from reference TRBV9 and TRBJ2-2): DSGVTQTPKHLITATGQRVTLRCSPRSGDLSVYWYQQSLDQGLQFLIQYYNGEERAKGNILERFSAQQFPDLHSELNLSSLELGDSALYFCASNFRGDTGELFFGEGSRLTVL.

This clone was seen once. This chain uses TRBV29-1 with TRBJ1-2; 8 positions match TRBD1. J was trimmed by 8 bases and V by 6 bases; bases with no gene match: 8. The CDR3 is 12 residues long. Germline CDR1 is SQVTM and CDR2 is ANQGSEA. The CDR3 protein is CSVYRTGPGYTF. CDR3 nucleotides: TGCAGCGTCTACCGGACAGGGCCCGGCTACACCTTC.

The chain employs TRBV20-1 and TRBJ2-5, with D possibly TRBD1 on 7 matching bases. CDR1 is DFQATT, CDR2 SNEGSKA, per germline (reference sequence). CDR3 length: 13 amino acids. V was pared by 3 bases and J by 6 bases, with 14 bases between. This CDR3 reads CSASLQGRQTQYF. CDR3 bases: TGCAGTGCTAGTTTACAGGGGAGGCAGACCCAGTACTTC.

V usage is TRBV7-8 and J usage is TRBJ1-3; D is unclear. The CDR3 has 16 residues. Trimming took 2 bases from V and 1 from J, leaving 12 bases between them. The germline CDR1 and CDR2 sequences are SGHVS and FQNEAQ. This CDR3 reads CASSLMTRQSGNTIYF. The CDR3 DNA sequence: TGTGCCAGCAGCTTAATGACCAGGCAGTCTGGAAACACCATATATTTT.

The chain joins TRBV10-3 to TRBJ1-4, with unresolved D. Germline CDR1 and CDR2: ENHRY and SYGVKD. The germline V and J ends were trimmed by 3 bases and 8 bases, with 13 bases remaining between them. The CDR3 runs 14 residues. The CDR3, as DNA: TGTGCCATCAGTGAAGCCTCATCAGGAGAAAAACTGTTTTTT. Translation: CAISEASSGEKLFF.

The chain carries TRBV25-1 and TRBJ1-1, with 11 bases matching TRBD1. The germline gives CDR1 MGHDK, CDR2 SYGVNS. Trimming at V came to 0 bases and at J to 5 bases, leaving 2 bases not matched to a gene. The CDR3 sequence is 15 residues long. CDR3 nucleotides: TGTGCCAGCAGTGAATATGGGGACAGGGGGACTGAAGCTTTCTTT. Protein: CASSEYGDRGTEAFF.

V and J are TRBV19 and TRBJ1-1; no reliable D call. The germline CDR1 and CDR2 sequences are LNHDA and SQIVND (reference sequence). The CDR3 runs 11 residues. Deletions cut 7 bases from V and 7 bases from J, with 10 bases between. CDR3 residues: CASILRSEAFF. The CDR3 DNA reads as TGTGCCAGTATATTAAGGAGTGAAGCTTTCTTT.

The CDR3 here is CASSPRTGEDNYGYTF. The CDR3 DNA follows: TGTGCCAGCAGCCCCCGGACAGGGGAGGATAACTATGGCTACACCTTC. The chain uses TRBV11-2 and TRBJ1-2; 9 bases align to TRBD1. After removal of 5 bases from V and 1 base from J, the junction contained 8 bases not matched to a gene. Germline V gene sequence: CDR1 SGHAT, CDR2 FQNNGV. The CDR3 is 16 amino acids.